This T cell receptor beta chain was obtained from a study of OX40 agonist ivuxolimab in advanced cancers. Study findings and constraints: Both blood CD4+ and CD8+ T cells showed clonal growth by week 6 at 0.1 to 3.0 mg/kg.

The CDR3 runs 17 residues. In germline, CDR1 is ENHRY, CDR2 SYGVKD. The ends were cut back, 7 bases at V and 0 bases at J, with 21 bases in the middle. Sequencing was performed with immunoSEQ multiplex PCR; in TCRdb, only in-frame clones are kept and a portion is missing. The top ten hold less than 5.5% of the sample, which has about 34,000 clones, 80% to 95% seen once. For this clone: The target antigen is unknown.

The clonotype was recovered from an adult with an advanced solid tumor such as melanoma, head and neck, liver or kidney cancer. The sample was CD4+ or CD8+ T cells sorted from blood, taken in a trial of the OX40 agonist ivuxolimab. This sequence joins TRBV10-3 and TRBJ1-1; no definite D call. The CDR3 DNA follows: TGTGCCATCAACCCTAGACTTCACCACGCAATGAACACTGAAGCTTTCTTT. Protein sequence: CAINPRLHHAMNTEAFF.